This TCR beta chain was sequenced during a study of human T cells and chemical hapten exposure. Study-level findings and limits: The study found that DPC sensitization did not change TCRs above 1 in 1000 frequency.

Someone pulled total RNA out of unfractionated whole blood. Details on this clonotype: As yet, its antigen is unknown.

Per germline, CDR1 MNHEY and CDR2 SVGAGI. V lost 5 bases to trimming and J lost 1 base, with 11 bases between them. This CDR3 contains 14 residues. Individual cDNA molecules (in the library) carried attached unique molecular identifiers. The authors' processing: Individual samples carried between about 23,224 and 700,000 TCRs, with roughly 96,000 as the median. MiXCR, applied by TCRdb to the reads, yields one record per CDR3 protein. TCRdb's processing, not the study's, gives the V and J calls here. The sample has 100,000 to 150,000 distinct CDR3 sequences, approximately 9.3% seen once; the top ten hold more than 1.3%.

The receptor's source is a human donor in good health. Some clones in this sample may be carry-over from other donors' samples. Sequencing input: whole blood. The V call is TRBV6-5, the J call TRBJ2-5; no clear D. The CDR3 spells CASSVLQSQETQYF. For the CDR3, the DNA is TGTGCCAGCAGTGTGTTACAGTCCCAAGAGACCCAGTACTTC.